These T cell receptor beta chains were read from a single sample in a study of OX40 agonist ivuxolimab in advanced cancers. TCRdb's table, derived via immunoSEQ multiplex PCR, lists solely in-frame clones and lacks some. The sample lists about 100,000 clones, over 75% occurring once. Sequencing was performed on CD4+ or CD8+ T cells sorted from blood, taken in a trial of the OX40 agonist ivuxolimab. Receptors originate from an adult with an advanced solid tumor such as melanoma, head and neck, liver or kidney cancer. Each CDR3 is given with its conserved first and last residue. The D gene is left open where the match is weak. Size tells how often a clone was seen (once, few, many) or the class of an expanded clone, and some rows leave it out.

CDR3aa: CSAGQGPIYF
CDR3nt: TGCAGTGCGGGACAGGGGCCCATATATTTT
abundance: -
d_gene: TRBD1
j_gene: TRBJ1-3
v_gene: TRBV20-1

CDR3aa: CASSQVGARNTGELFF
CDR3nt: TGTGCCAGCAGCCAAGTTGGGGCCAGGAACACCGGGGAGCTGTTTTTT
abundance: few
d_gene: -
j_gene: TRBJ2-2
v_gene: TRBV14

CDR3aa: CAWSVLAGGSEQFF
CDR3nt: TGTGCCTGGAGTGTACTAGCGGGAGGGAGTGAGCAGTTCTTC
abundance: -
d_gene: TRBD2
j_gene: TRBJ2-1
v_gene: TRBV30

CDR3aa: CAISGGTALNEKLFF
CDR3nt: TGTGCCATCAGTGGGGGGACAGCACTTAATGAAAAACTGTTTTTT
abundance: -
d_gene: TRBD1
j_gene: TRBJ1-4
v_gene: TRBV10-3

CDR3aa: CASSKTVRGETQYF
CDR3nt: TGTGCCAGCAGCAAGACAGTCCGGGGAGAGACCCAGTACTTC
abundance: -
d_gene: -
j_gene: TRBJ2-5
v_gene: TRBV7-8

CDR3aa: CASSIVGGEQFF
CDR3nt: TGTGCCAGTAGTATAGTTGGGGGGGAGCAGTTCTTC
abundance: -
d_gene: -
j_gene: TRBJ2-1
v_gene: TRBV19

CDR3aa: CASRPLTGVAYEQYF
CDR3nt: TGTGCCAGCAGACCCCTGACAGGGGTAGCCTACGAGCAGTACTTC
abundance: -
d_gene: TRBD1
j_gene: TRBJ2-7
v_gene: TRBV27

CDR3aa: CASSQDGTSGNQETQYF
CDR3nt: TGCGCCAGCAGCCAAGATGGGACTAGCGGGAACCAAGAGACCCAGTACTTC
abundance: once
d_gene: TRBD2
j_gene: TRBJ2-5
v_gene: TRBV4-1

CDR3aa: CASSGGGTSFLEQFF
CDR3nt: TGTGCCAGCAGCGGTGGAGGGACTAGTTTCTTGGAGCAGTTCTTC
abundance: once
d_gene: TRBD2
j_gene: TRBJ2-1
v_gene: TRBV9

CDR3aa: CASSKFATNEKLFF
CDR3nt: TGTGCCAGCAGCAAATTTGCAACTAATGAAAAACTGTTTTTT
abundance: once
d_gene: -
j_gene: TRBJ1-4
v_gene: TRBV6-5

CDR3aa: CASNLGGWNNQPQHF
CDR3nt: TGTGCCAGCAACCTTGGAGGATGGAACAATCAGCCCCAGCATTTT
abundance: -
d_gene: -
j_gene: TRBJ1-5
v_gene: TRBV5-8

CDR3aa: CAWKPQGVSGELFF
CDR3nt: TGTGCCTGGAAGCCACAGGGGGTATCCGGGGAGCTGTTTTTT
abundance: -
d_gene: TRBD1
j_gene: TRBJ2-2
v_gene: TRBV30

CDR3aa: CAWTRLSTKDIQYF
CDR3nt: TGTGCCTGGACGCGCCTATCAACCAAAGACATTCAGTACTTC
abundance: -
d_gene: -
j_gene: TRBJ2-4
v_gene: TRBV30

CDR3aa: CASSFAGGGRTEAFF
CDR3nt: TGTGCCAGCAGCTTCGCAGGGGGCGGAAGGACTGAAGCTTTCTTT
abundance: -
d_gene: TRBD1
j_gene: TRBJ1-1
v_gene: TRBV5-5

CDR3aa: CASSFQGYGTEAFF
CDR3nt: TGTGCCAGCAGCTTCCAGGGGTATGGGACTGAAGCTTTCTTT
abundance: few
d_gene: -
j_gene: TRBJ1-1
v_gene: TRBV7-2

CDR3aa: CASSLVSRRYEQYF
CDR3nt: TGTGCCAGCAGCTTAGTCAGCCGACGATACGAGCAGTACTTC
abundance: -
d_gene: -
j_gene: TRBJ2-7
v_gene: TRBV7-2

CDR3aa: CSVKGQGGHNQPQHF
CDR3nt: TGCAGCGTTAAAGGACAGGGGGGACACAATCAGCCCCAGCATTTT
abundance: -
d_gene: TRBD1
j_gene: TRBJ1-5
v_gene: TRBV29-1

CDR3aa: CASAGQGNEKLFF
CDR3nt: TGTGCCAGCGCGGGACAAGGGAATGAAAAACTGTTTTTT
abundance: -
d_gene: -
j_gene: TRBJ1-4
v_gene: TRBV6-1

CDR3aa: CAWSEAGAWINEQFF
CDR3nt: TGTGCCTGGAGCGAAGCGGGGGCGTGGATCAATGAGCAGTTCTTC
abundance: -
d_gene: TRBD2
j_gene: TRBJ2-1
v_gene: TRBV30

CDR3aa: CASSLSTGTGLYNEQFF
CDR3nt: TGTGCCAGCTCACTATCCACCGGGACAGGGCTTTACAATGAGCAGTTCTTC
abundance: -
d_gene: TRBD1
j_gene: TRBJ2-1
v_gene: TRBV18

CDR3aa: CASSLLGASGGEQYF
CDR3nt: TGTGCCAGCAGCTTGCTTGGCGCTAGCGGGGGCGAGCAGTACTTC
abundance: -
d_gene: TRBD2
j_gene: TRBJ2-7
v_gene: TRBV7-2

CDR3aa: CASSLAGVTYNEQFF
CDR3nt: TGCGCCAGCAGCTTAGCGGGAGTGACATACAATGAGCAGTTCTTC
abundance: -
d_gene: TRBD2
j_gene: TRBJ2-1
v_gene: TRBV5-1

CDR3aa: CASSENPRDTQYF
CDR3nt: TGTGCCAGCAGTGAAAACCCCAGGGATACGCAGTATTTT
abundance: -
d_gene: -
j_gene: TRBJ2-3
v_gene: TRBV2

CDR3aa: CASGSGQGEANEQFF
CDR3nt: TGTGCTAGTGGTTCGGGACAGGGCGAGGCCAATGAGCAGTTCTTC
abundance: -
d_gene: TRBD1
j_gene: TRBJ2-1
v_gene: TRBV12-5

CDR3aa: CASNPGQAYSPLHF
CDR3nt: TGTGCCAGCAATCCGGGACAGGCCTATTCACCCCTCCACTTT
abundance: -
d_gene: TRBD1
j_gene: TRBJ1-6
v_gene: TRBV11-2

CDR3aa: CASRGTSGRHEQFF
CDR3nt: TGTGCCAGCAGAGGGACTAGCGGGAGACATGAGCAGTTCTTC
abundance: -
d_gene: TRBD2
j_gene: TRBJ2-1
v_gene: TRBV6-5

CDR3aa: CASSQGRDQPQHF
CDR3nt: TGTGCCAGCAGCCAAGGGCGGGATCAGCCCCAGCATTTT
abundance: -
d_gene: -
j_gene: TRBJ1-5
v_gene: TRBV4-2

CDR3aa: CASTEGRGLFF
CDR3nt: TGTGCCAGCACCGAGGGCAGGGGGCTGTTTTTT
abundance: -
d_gene: -
j_gene: TRBJ2-2
v_gene: TRBV5-4

CDR3aa: CASSHFSRLAVSSYNEQFF
CDR3nt: TGCGCCAGCAGCCACTTTTCAAGATTAGCTGTAAGCTCCTACAATGAGCAGTTCTTC
abundance: -
d_gene: -
j_gene: TRBJ2-1
v_gene: TRBV4-1

CDR3aa: CASSLGHREQYF
CDR3nt: TGTGCCAGCAGCCTAGGGCATAGGGAGCAGTACTTC
abundance: -
d_gene: -
j_gene: TRBJ2-5
v_gene: TRBV11-1

CDR3aa: CASSQDRGNLNEKLFF
CDR3nt: TGCGCCAGCAGCCAAGACAGGGGCAACCTGAATGAAAAACTGTTTTTT
abundance: -
d_gene: -
j_gene: TRBJ1-4
v_gene: TRBV4-1

CDR3aa: CASSPGWGVQETQYF
CDR3nt: TGTGCCAGCAGCCCAGGGTGGGGGGTACAAGAGACCCAGTACTTC
abundance: -
d_gene: -
j_gene: TRBJ2-5
v_gene: TRBV7-2